These T cell receptor beta chains were read from a single sample in a study of T-cell memory formation after mild COVID-19. TCRdb passed the 5' RACE reads through MiXCR, listing each CDR3 protein once. The repertoire consists of 550,000 to 650,000 distinct CDR3 sequences, with 17% occurring once and the leading ten covering roughly 7.8%. Sequenced material: PBMCs or a T cell subset sorted from them (not recorded which). Receptors originate from an adult woman who had mild COVID-19 (a few samples of this study predate the infection). Cell type and time point are not known. The CDR3 runs from the conserved cysteine through the conserved F or W. A D gene is named only where the DNA matches it firmly. The listing skips clone size in some rows; elsewhere it reads once, few, many or a size class.

d_call,j_call,clone_size,v_call,cdr3_aa,cdr3_nt
-,TRBJ2-7,few,TRBV2,CASETQGQYF,TGTGCCAGCGAGACTCAGGGGCAGTACTTC
-,TRBJ1-5,-,TRBV12-3/TRBV12-4,CASSGTAGDQPQHF,TGTGCCAGCAGCGGGACTGCTGGCGATCAGCCCCAGCATTTT
TRBD1,TRBJ1-2,few,TRBV11-2,CASSSIQGAKGYTF,TGTGCCAGCAGCTCGATCCAGGGGGCGAAAGGCTACACCTTC
-,TRBJ2-7,few,TRBV24-1,CATKAPIPLTGRSYEQYF,TGTGCCACCAAGGCTCCGATTCCACTGACTGGCCGCTCCTACGAGCAGTACTTC
-,TRBJ2-7,few,TRBV6-2/TRBV6-3,CASSYDDGSYEQYF,TGTGCCAGCAGTTACGATGACGGGAGCTATGAGCAGTACTTC
-,TRBJ2-3,-,TRBV6-4,CASSDGPGRTQYF,TGTGCCAGCAGTGACGGCCCGGGGAGGACGCAGTATTTT
-,TRBJ1-3,few,TRBV15,CATSRDSWTSGNTIYF,TGTGCCACCAGCAGAGATAGTTGGACGTCAGGAAACACCATATATTTT
-,TRBJ2-7,few,TRBV5-1,CASSLSRGLGEQYF,TGCGCCAGCAGCTTGTCCAGGGGCCTGGGCGAGCAGTACTTC
TRBD2,TRBJ2-7,-,TRBV25-1,CASSGLSAGEGYEQYF,TGTGCCAGCAGTGGTCTTAGTGCGGGAGAAGGCTACGAGCAGTACTTC
TRBD1,TRBJ2-2,-,TRBV25-1,CASSATDRVFAGELFF,TGTGCCAGCAGTGCTACTGACAGGGTGTTTGCCGGGGAGCTGTTTTTT
-,TRBJ2-1,many,TRBV9,CASSVGLNEQFF,TGTGCCAGCAGCGTAGGCTTGAACGAGCAGTTCTTC
TRBD2,TRBJ2-1,-,TRBV7-6,CASSSTSGGVYNEQFF,TGTGCCAGCAGCTCGACTAGCGGGGGGGTGTACAATGAGCAGTTCTTC
-,TRBJ1-2,many,TRBV10-3,CAISDAGLANHYGYTF,TGTGCCATCAGTGACGCCGGACTCGCGAACCACTATGGCTACACCTTC
TRBD1,TRBJ1-1,-,TRBV12-3/TRBV12-4,CASSPSDRRKREAFF,TGTGCCAGCAGTCCCTCGGACAGGCGCAAACGGGAAGCTTTCTTT
TRBD1,TRBJ1-5,-,TRBV7-2,CASSQQGPTNQPQHF,TGTGCCAGCAGCCAACAGGGGCCCACGAATCAGCCCCAGCATTTT